This passage covers 27 T cell receptor beta chains from one sample sequenced in a study of blood T cells in healthy people across ages. The use of a sample-barcoded 5' primer and a J-beta primer mix characterized a second PCR of roughly 6 to 12 cycles. TCRdb passed the 5' RACE reads through MiXCR, listing each CDR3 protein once. Of some 850,000 distinct CDR3 sequences listed, around 25% are singletons. These data were also filed under a second study, of T cells of mothers and their children.

Input material: blood. The origin of the receptors is a boy between 10 and 17 years old in good health.

The J gene is TRBJ2-4, the V gene TRBV10-3; D remains ambiguous. CDR3 length: 13 residues. Between the trimmed V and J ends, which lost 0 bases and 3 bases, there was a span of 3 bases. Germline V CDR1 and CDR2: ENHRY, SYGVKD. The CDR3 DNA follows: TGTGCCATCAGTGAGTCTGGCAAAAACATTCAGTACTTC. It yields the protein CAISESGKNIQYF.

This clonotype was counted only a few times. The V and J genes are TRBV2 and TRBJ2-3; D might be TRBD2 (5 bases). CDR3 length: 15 amino acids. Germline V gene data show CDR1 as SNHLY and CDR2 as FYNNEI. The V end was cut by 4 bases, the J end by 0 bases, with 11 bases between. In DNA, the CDR3 is TGTGCCAGCAGTGTTAGCGCATTTAGCACAGATACGCAGTATTTT. Amino acid sequence: CASSVSAFSTDTQYF.

This clonotype was seen more than once but under ten times. The chain links TRBV9 to TRBJ2-5; D possibly corresponds to TRBD1 (5 bases). TRBJ2-1 explains the end of the DNA better; the J call may be wrong. CDR1 is SGDLS, CDR2 YYNGEE, per germline. There are 14 residues in the CDR3. CDR3 loop: CASSETGLEYEQFF. Here the CDR3 DNA reads TGTGCCAGCAGCGAAACAGGCCTAGAGTATGAGCAGTTCTTC.

The genes are TRBV18 and TRBJ1-4; tentative D call: TRBD1 (5 bases). V shed 2 bases and J shed 8 bases, with 9 bases lying between them. CDR3 length: 13 amino acids. Germline V CDR1 and CDR2: KGHSH, LQKENI. The CDR3 bases are TGTGCCAGCTCACCAAGGGGACCAGAAAAACTGTTTTTT. This codes for CASSPRGPEKLFF.

This clonotype was observed a handful of times. The CDR3 DNA reads TGTGCCAGCAGTTTGGAGGGGACCTCAGGGGGCTACACCTTC. It specifies CASSLEGTSGGYTF. V and J are TRBV6-6 and TRBJ1-2; perhaps TRBD1 as D (5 bases). The V end lost 4 bases, the J end lost 8 bases, and 17 bases lay between the germline ends. Germline lookup yields CDR1 MNHNY and CDR2 SVGAGI (reference sequence). The CDR3 consists of 14 residues.

In this sample, this clonotype turned up a few times. The CDR3 nucleotides read TGCAGCGTTGACGGATTGACAGGCGGATACGAGCAGTACTTC. Its translation is CSVDGLTGGYEQYF. The chain is built from TRBV29-1 and TRBJ2-7; a possible D gene is TRBD1 (6 bases). The germline V gene has CDR1 SQVTM and CDR2 ANQGSEA. The CDR3 contains 14 residues. V lost 3 bases to trimming and J lost 4 bases, with 16 bases between them.

This clonotype was recorded many times. The chain has TRBV3-1 and TRBJ2-5, with a tentative D call TRBD2 (6 bases). With 1 base removed from V and 5 bases from J, the gap between germline ends came to 8 bases. Germline-derived CDR1 and CDR2 are LGHDT and YNNKEL (reference sequence). The CDR3 contains 13 residues. In DNA form, the CDR3 reads TGTGCCAGCAGCCAAGGCGGGGCCGAGACCCAGTACTTC. Protein product: CASSQGGAETQYF.

The V call is TRBV30, the J call TRBJ2-2, with a tentative D call TRBD1 (6 bases). V was shortened by 1 base and J by 6 bases, with 9 bases between the two germline ends. Germline loops: CDR1 GTSNPN, CDR2 SVGIG (reference sequence). The CDR3 totals 13 residues. CDR3 in DNA: TGTGCCTGGAGTGCGGGGACACCCGGGGAGCTGTTTTTT. It codes for CAWSAGTPGELFF.

The genes are TRBV28 and TRBJ2-2, with D possibly TRBD2 on 5 matching bases. V dropped 6 bases and J dropped 0 bases, with 11 bases sitting between them. The germline gives CDR1 MDHEN, CDR2 SYDVKM. This CDR3 is built from 15 residues. CDR3 coding DNA: TGTGCCAGCAGCCCAGGAGGACCGAACACCGGGGAGCTGTTTTTT. This encodes CASSPGGPNTGELFF.

This clonotype was seen more than once but under ten times. This chain connects TRBV9 to TRBJ1-1; 10 nucleotides line up with TRBD1. This CDR3 spans 13 amino acids. The ends lost 4 bases at V and 8 bases at J; junction bases unmatched: 5. Germline V CDR1 and CDR2: SGDLS, YYNGEE. Here the CDR3 reads CASSPRTGGEAFF. The CDR3 DNA reads TGTGCCAGCAGCCCACGGACAGGGGGAGAAGCTTTCTTT.

This clonotype appeared a few times. One junction end does not reproduce the germline sequence, and a read error may be involved. The chain couples TRBV15 to TRBJ2-1; the match to TRBD2 covers 11 bases. CDR3 length: 16 amino acids. Germline CDR1 reads LNHNV; CDR2 reads YYDKDF (reference sequence). This chain's CDR3 is CATSPGLAGGTNEQSF. CDR3 coding DNA: TGTGCCACCAGCCCTGGGCTAGCGGGGGGCACCAATGAGCAGTCCTTC.

The genes are TRBV24-1 and TRBJ2-1, with D possibly matching TRBD2 (5 bases). V was clipped by 9 bases and J by 4 bases, with 12 bases between them. The CDR3 covers 13 residues. Germline V gene sequence: CDR1 KGHDR, CDR2 SFDVKD. CDR3 protein: CATSPGEYNEQFF. The CDR3 DNA follows: TGTGCCACCTCCCCTGGGGAGTACAATGAGCAGTTCTTC.

This clonotype has more than one count but fewer than ten. The chain is built from TRBV5-1 and TRBJ1-5; D gene ambiguous. Germline loops: CDR1 SGHRS, CDR2 YFSETQ. Trimming took off 4 bases at V and 5 bases at J, with 13 bases between the two ends. The CDR3 extends over 14 amino acids. CDR3 residues: CASSPGLGYQPQHF. The CDR3 region has the DNA TGCGCCAGCAGCCCGGGATTGGGCTATCAGCCCCAGCATTTT.

This clonotype was counted only a few times. This rearrangement joins TRBV2 to TRBJ2-4; D assignment may be TRBD1 or TRBD2 (5 bases each). CDR1 is SNHLY and CDR2 is FYNNEI in the germline V gene. This CDR3 contains 16 residues. Trimming shortened V by 0 bases and J by 0 bases, and 9 bases separated the two germline ends. CDR3 sequence reads: CASSEAGTLAKNIQYF. In nucleotides, the CDR3 is TGTGCCAGCAGTGAAGCAGGGACGCTAGCCAAAAACATTCAGTACTTC.

The CDR3 region has the DNA TGTGCCAGCCTCGGGCAGGGCTATAATTCACCCCTCCACTTT. As protein: CASLGQGYNSPLHF. The V gene is TRBV6-5, the J gene TRBJ1-6; possibly TRBD1 for D (5 bases). Germline V gene data show CDR1 as MNHEY and CDR2 as SVGAGI. The CDR3 has 14 residues. V lost 8 bases and J lost 3, with 11 bases in between.

The gene calls are TRBV12-3 or TRBV12-4 and TRBJ2-4, with a possible D match to TRBD1 (6 bases). Deletions cut 3 bases from V and 6 bases from J, with 9 bases between. The CDR3 consists of 13 residues. CDR3: CASSFQGINIQYF. The CDR3 DNA is TGTGCCAGCAGTTTTCAGGGGATAAACATTCAGTACTTC.

J is TRBJ2-7 and V is TRBV4-1; TRBD1 aligns across 11 bases. The V gene end was trimmed by 3 bases and the J gene end by 5 bases; junction bases not matched to a gene: 6. The germline V gene has CDR1 MGHRA and CDR2 YSYEKL. This CDR3 contains 15 residues. The CDR3 reads CASSHRDRGEDEQYF. The CDR3 DNA is TGCGCCAGCAGCCACCGGGACAGGGGGGAAGACGAGCAGTACTTC.

This clonotype was observed a handful of times. The rearrangement uses TRBV15 and TRBJ2-1, with 11 bases fitting TRBD2. This CDR3 is built from 20 residues. The germline CDR1 and CDR2 sequences are LNHNV and YYDKDF (reference sequence). Unmatched junction bases numbered 15, after V lost 4 bases and J lost 1 base. The CDR3 region is CATSTIAGGRRYGSYNEQFF. CDR3 sequence (DNA): TGTGCCACCAGCACTATAGCGGGGGGGCGTCGGTATGGGTCCTACAATGAGCAGTTCTTC.

This clonotype was observed a handful of times. The gene calls are TRBV10-2 and TRBJ2-7; 15 positions match TRBD2. Germline V gene lookup returns CDR1 WSHSY and CDR2 SAAADI. The CDR3 extends over 14 amino acids. V lost 8 bases to trimming and J lost 3 bases; unmatched junction nucleotides: 2. The CDR3 sequence is CASRTSGGDYEQYF. The CDR3 coding sequence is TGCGCCAGCCGGACTAGCGGGGGGGACTACGAGCAGTACTTC.

The V gene is TRBV14, the J gene TRBJ2-4; D may be TRBD1 (6 bases). V dropped 2 bases and J dropped 7 bases, with 9 bases sitting between them. The CDR3 spans 13 residues. Germline CDR1 is SGHDN and CDR2 is FVKESK. The CDR3 DNA reads TGTGCCAGCAGCCAATCGGGACACAACATTCAGTACTTC. This sequence encodes CASSQSGHNIQYF.

The V gene is TRBV12-3 or TRBV12-4, the J gene TRBJ2-1, with 11 positions matching TRBD2. Trimming took 7 bases from V and 4 from J; bases not matched to a gene: 9. The CDR3 runs 16 residues. CDR3 DNA: TGTGCCAGCACCGTCTGGGGGACTAGCGGTTACAATGAGCAGTTCTTC. Its protein product is CASTVWGTSGYNEQFF.

The CDR3 coding sequence is TGTGCCAGCGGTCCCCGGGGCCCCACAGATACGCAGTATTTT. Translation: CASGPRGPTDTQYF. The rearrangement links TRBV6-5 to TRBJ2-3; D may correspond to TRBD1 or TRBD2 (5 bases each). V dropped 8 bases and J dropped 2 bases, with 14 bases sitting between them. CDR3 length: 14 residues. CDR1 is MNHEY and CDR2 is SVGAGI in the germline V gene.

The chain has TRBV12-3 or TRBV12-4 and TRBJ2-1; D gene uncertain. V gave up 3 bases and J gave up 1 base, with 13 bases separating them. CDR3 length: 16 residues. CDR3 bases: TGTGCCAGCAGTTTTTCGGGTCTAAGGTCCTACAATGAGCAGTTCTTC. This codes for CASSFSGLRSYNEQFF.

This clonotype showed up just a few times. V usage is TRBV18 and J usage is TRBJ2-5; D is possibly TRBD1 (5 bases). Germline values: CDR1 KGHSH, CDR2 LQKENI. The CDR3 sequence is 14 residues long. Trimming took 2 bases from V and 4 from J, leaving 11 bases between them. CDR3 sequence reads: CASSPTGQGETQYF. The DNA for the CDR3 is TGTGCCAGCTCACCAACCGGTCAGGGAGAGACCCAGTACTTC.

The genes are TRBV7-9 and TRBJ2-6, with 7 bases lining up with TRBD1. V trimming: 0 bases; J trimming: 3 bases; junction bases outside the gene matches: 5. This CDR3 contains 17 residues. CDR1 is SEHNR and CDR2 is FQNEAQ in the germline V gene (reference sequence). The CDR3 protein is CASSLATDRVGANVLTF. The DNA of the CDR3 is TGTGCCAGCAGCTTAGCGACCGACAGGGTTGGGGCCAACGTCCTGACTTTC.

The rearrangement joins TRBV6-1 to TRBJ1-2; D is ambiguous. V lost 1 base to trimming and J lost 3 bases, with 6 bases between them. The CDR3 consists of 13 residues. Per germline, CDR1 MNHNS and CDR2 SASEGT. The CDR3 DNA sequence: TGTGCCAGCAGTGAAGACACGTACTATGGCTACACCTTC. As protein: CASSEDTYYGYTF.

The V call is TRBV29-1, the J call TRBJ2-7; either TRBD1 or TRBD2 may supply D (5 bases each). With 5 bases removed from V and 2 bases from J, the gap between germline ends came to 10 bases. The CDR3 totals 12 residues. The germline gives CDR1 SQVTM, CDR2 ANQGSEA. In DNA, the CDR3 is TGCAGCGTTTCAGGGAGTCCCTACGAGCAGTACTTC. The encoded protein is CSVSGSPYEQYF.